A single sample gave rise to the 10 T cell receptor beta chains below, sequenced in a study of CD8+CD57+ T cells in acquired aplastic anemia. TCR beta VDJ and CDR3 profiles were obtained from a genomic DNA template. TCRdb independently ran MiXCR on the reads; one entry per CDR3 protein. The sample contains some 280,000 distinct CDR3 sequences, around three fifths of which appear only once. Sequenced sample: sorted CD4+, CD8+, or CD8+CD57+ T cells (not recorded which) from PBMCs. The receptors stem from a human donor with severe aplastic anemia or a healthy control (not recorded which).

This chain uses TRBV7-3 with TRBJ2-5; 7 nucleotides align to TRBD2. With 5 bases clipped from V and 4 bases from J, the junction kept 13 bases outside the gene matches. The V gene's germline CDR1 is SGHTA and CDR2 FQGTGA. The CDR3 loop spans 16 amino acids. For the CDR3, the DNA is TGTGCCAGCAGCCGAGGCCCCGCGGGGGAAGGAGAGACCCAGTACTTC. Encoded protein: CASSRGPAGEGETQYF. The full variable domain, with the rest looked up from reference TRBV7-3 and TRBJ2-5, is GAGVSQTPSNKVTEKGKYVELRCDPISGHTALYWYRQSLGQGPEFLIYFQGTGAADDSGLPNDRFFAVRPEGSVSTLKIQRTERGDSAVYLCASSRGPAGEGETQYFGPGTRLLVL.

This clonotype has at least ten counts. The V call is TRBV11-1, the J call TRBJ2-7; 9 bases agree with TRBD1. Germline V gives CDR1 SGHAT, CDR2 FQDESV (reference sequence). With 2 bases clipped from V and 3 bases from J, the junction kept 5 bases outside the gene matches. This CDR3 is 15 amino acids long. The CDR3 protein is CASSLPPGQGYEQYF. In DNA form, the CDR3 reads TGTGCCAGCAGCTTACCCCCGGGACAGGGCTACGAGCAGTACTTC.

DNA of the CDR3: TGTGCCAGCAGCGGGACCACTGGGGGGCTATCGTACACTGAAGCTTTCTTT. It encodes CASSGTTGGLSYTEAFF. This chain joins TRBV9 and TRBJ1-1, with D possibly matching TRBD1 (6 bases). The germline V and J ends were trimmed by 3 bases and 3 bases, with 21 bases remaining between them. The V gene's germline CDR1 is SGDLS and CDR2 YYNGEE. CDR3 length: 17 amino acids.

V is TRBV29-1 and J is TRBJ2-7; D unresolved. The CDR3 covers 12 residues. Germline assignment: CDR1 SQVTM and CDR2 ANQGSEA. V lost 4 bases to trimming and J lost 1 base, with 8 bases between them. The CDR3: CSVVGTSYEQYF. CDR3 nucleotide sequence: TGCAGCGTTGTCGGCACTTCCTACGAGCAGTACTTC.

V gene TRBV2 combines with J gene TRBJ2-7; the D is unclear. V was pared by 6 bases and J by 1 base, with 7 bases between. Per the germline V gene, CDR1 is SNHLY and CDR2 is FYNNEI. The CDR3 totals 12 residues. The CDR3 reads CASRPQSYEQYF. In nucleotides, the CDR3 is TGTGCCAGCAGACCACAGTCCTACGAGCAGTACTTC.

This clonotype came up a few times. The chain uses TRBV9 and TRBJ1-2, with 7 bases identical to TRBD1. CDR1 is SGDLS and CDR2 is YYNGEE in the germline V gene. Trimming took 3 bases from V and 8 from J; bases not matched to a gene: 7. The CDR3 is 13 residues long. The CDR3 region has the DNA TGTGCCAGCAGCGCAAGGGGGCGGGGCGGCTACACCTTC. It is translated as CASSARGRGGYTF.

This clonotype was observed at least ten times. This chain connects TRBV5-4 to TRBJ2-3; 8 bases map to TRBD1. The V gene's germline CDR1 is SGHNT and CDR2 YYREEE (reference sequence). The CDR3 consists of 15 residues. J gave up 4 bases and V 4 bases, and 8 bases lay outside the gene matches. The DNA of the CDR3 is TGTGCCAGCAGCCCCGGGACAGGTCTACCAGATACGCAGTATTTT. It encodes CASSPGTGLPDTQYF.

This clonotype was counted between two and nine times. The genes are TRBV27 and TRBJ1-3, with D unresolved. The V and J ends lost 0 bases and 3 bases respectively, with 9 bases between them. This CDR3 region has 15 residues. The germline CDR1 and CDR2 sequences are MNHEY and SMNVEV (reference sequence). This CDR3 is CASSLSAPSGNTIYF. CDR3 DNA sequence: TGTGCCAGCAGTTTATCGGCACCGAGTGGAAACACCATATATTTT.

This clonotype was detected many times. V and J are TRBV7-9 and TRBJ1-2; TRBD1 matches 8 bases. V lost 5 bases and J lost 4; bases outside the gene matches: 6. The CDR3 loop spans 14 amino acids. Germline CDR1 is SEHNR and CDR2 is FQNEAQ (reference sequence). The CDR3 DNA follows: TGTGCCAGCAGCCTCAGGGGGCAGGGCTATGGCTACACCTTC. It codes for CASSLRGQGYGYTF.

This clonotype appeared many times. The rearrangement links TRBV6-5 to TRBJ2-6; TRBD1 agrees at 8 bases. The ends lost 2 bases at V and 2 bases at J; junction bases unmatched: 8. The CDR3 is 18 residues long. The germline CDR1 and CDR2 sequences are MNHEY and SVGAGI. CDR3 residues: CASSYQTGVLAGANVLTF. CDR3 nucleotides: TGTGCCAGCAGTTACCAGACAGGGGTGCTTGCTGGGGCCAACGTCCTGACTTTC.